This T cell receptor beta chain comes out of a study of T cell repertoires in cytomegalovirus infection. In its sample, this clonotype was seen a few times. Germline CDR1 and CDR2: MNHNY and SVGAGI (reference sequence). V was clipped by 4 bases and J by 6 bases, with 7 bases between them. The CDR3 runs 11 residues. TCRdb re-derived calls from the reads in MiXCR, one entry per CDR3 protein. The sample has fewer than 550,000 distinct CDR3 sequences; approximately 15% are singletons. This receptor was obtained from a human donor in good health (CMV status not recorded). Some clones in this sample may be carry-over from other donors' samples. This chain uses TRBV6-6 with TRBJ2-7; no clear D gene. What was sequenced was CD8+ T cells from PBMCs. The CDR3 is CASSSAAEQYF. DNA of the CDR3: TGTGCCAGCAGTTCGGCGGCCGAGCAGTACTTC.